The 8 T cell receptor beta chains below were found in one sample sequenced in a study of human T cells and chemical hapten exposure. Time point given: pre-sensitization, week 0. Treatment described: therapeutic diphenylcyclopropenone sensitization with weekly scalp DPC. One entry per CDR3 protein results from TCRdb running MiXCR on the RACE reads. The table lists tens of thousands of distinct CDR3 sequences, 9.5% to 12% of them singletons. Sequencing was performed on whole blood, taken in connection with sensitization to the hapten diphenylcyclopropenone (DPC). The receptors originated from a woman aged 50 to 65 with alopecia areata. Some clones in this sample may be carry-over from other donors' samples.

Relative to its sample, this clonotype is medium-sized (0.01 to 0.1%). The chain joins TRBV19 to TRBJ2-2; the match to TRBD1 covers 8 bases. The junction had 9 bases not matched to a gene; V was cut back by 3 bases and J by 9 bases. The germline V gene has CDR1 LNHDA and CDR2 SQIVND (reference sequence). The length of the CDR3 is 15 residues. The CDR3 region has the DNA TGTGCCAGTAGTATCGGACAGGGAGGCGTGCGGGAGCTGTTTTTT. This gives the protein CASSIGQGGVRELFF.

This clonotype was recorded at least ten times. The genes are TRBV28 and TRBJ2-7, with 10 bases lining up with TRBD2. Germline assignment: CDR1 MDHEN and CDR2 SYDVKM. This CDR3 region has 15 residues. J was trimmed by 1 base and V by 6 bases; bases with no gene match: 6. CDR3: CASRGASGGSYEQYF. The CDR3 DNA reads as TGTGCCAGCAGGGGCGCTAGCGGGGGATCCTACGAGCAGTACTTC.

This clonotype has ten or more counts. The chain recombines TRBV28 with TRBJ2-1, with D possibly being TRBD2 (6 bases). V gave up 9 bases and J gave up 6 bases, with 21 bases separating them. The length of the CDR3 is 15 residues. Germline CDR1 and CDR2: MDHEN and SYDVKM. This chain's CDR3 is CASLGGRTGGNEQFF. The CDR3 region has the DNA TGTGCCAGTCTGGGCGGCAGGACCGGGGGCAATGAGCAGTTCTTC. Using reference TRBV28 and TRBJ2-1 for the parts outside the CDR3, the full variable domain is DVKVTQSSRYLVKRTGEKVFLECVQDMDHENMFWYRQDPGLGLRLIYFSYDVKMKEKGDIPEGYSVSREKKERFSLILESASTNQTSMYLCASLGGRTGGNEQFFGPGTRLTVL.

CDR3 residues: CASSGTGQSTGELFF. For the CDR3, the DNA is TGTGCCAGTAGCGGGACAGGACAGAGCACCGGGGAGCTGTTTTTT. The chain recombines TRBV19 with TRBJ2-2, with 8 bases lining up with TRBD1. V dropped 6 bases and J dropped 4; count of bases not matched to a gene: 7. The CDR3 sequence is 15 residues long. CDR1 and CDR2 (germline): LNHDA, SQIVND (reference sequence).

V and J are TRBV6-1 and TRBJ1-5; D is possibly TRBD1 (5 bases). This CDR3 contains 15 residues. CDR1 and CDR2 (germline): MNHNS, SASEGT. Trimming took off 6 bases at V and 0 bases at J, with 12 bases between the two ends. Written as DNA, the CDR3 is TGTGCCAGCAGACTAGGGGAATATAGCAATCAGCCCCAGCATTTT. It codes for CASRLGEYSNQPQHF.

There are a few counts of this clonotype. The genes are TRBV30 and TRBJ1-5; D call uncertain. The ends were cut back, 0 bases at V and 0 bases at J, with 3 bases in the middle. CDR3 length: 13 residues. The V gene's germline CDR1 is GTSNPN and CDR2 SVGIG (reference sequence). CDR3 sequence (DNA): TGTGCCTGGAGTGTAATTAGCAATCAGCCCCAGCATTTT. Translated: CAWSVISNQPQHF. The whole variable domain, remainder taken from reference TRBV30 and TRBJ1-5, is SQTIHQWPATLVQPVGSPLSLECTVEGTSNPNLYWYRQAAGRGLQLLFYSVGIGQISSEVPQNLSASRPQDRQFILSSKKLLLSDSGFYLCAWSVISNQPQHFGDGTRLSIL.

The chain uses TRBV6-6 and TRBJ1-5; possible D gene TRBD1, 5 bases. Germline V gene data show CDR1 as MNHNY and CDR2 as SVGAGI (reference sequence). The CDR3 runs 15 residues. Trimming removed 6 bases from V and 3 bases from J, with 15 bases in between. This chain's CDR3 is CASRSVQGPNQPQHF. In nucleotides, the CDR3 is TGTGCCAGCAGATCTGTCCAGGGCCCCAATCAGCCCCAGCATTTT.

This clonotype was observed a handful of times. Here the CDR3 reads CASRRAYGDLNTEAFF. The CDR3 DNA reads TGCGCCAGCAGACGAGCTTATGGGGATCTTAACACTGAAGCTTTCTTT. The rearrangement joins TRBV5-1 to TRBJ1-1; unclear D gene. Germline assignment: CDR1 SGHRS and CDR2 YFSETQ. The V and J ends lost 5 bases and 2 bases respectively, with 19 bases between them. The CDR3 is 16 amino acids.